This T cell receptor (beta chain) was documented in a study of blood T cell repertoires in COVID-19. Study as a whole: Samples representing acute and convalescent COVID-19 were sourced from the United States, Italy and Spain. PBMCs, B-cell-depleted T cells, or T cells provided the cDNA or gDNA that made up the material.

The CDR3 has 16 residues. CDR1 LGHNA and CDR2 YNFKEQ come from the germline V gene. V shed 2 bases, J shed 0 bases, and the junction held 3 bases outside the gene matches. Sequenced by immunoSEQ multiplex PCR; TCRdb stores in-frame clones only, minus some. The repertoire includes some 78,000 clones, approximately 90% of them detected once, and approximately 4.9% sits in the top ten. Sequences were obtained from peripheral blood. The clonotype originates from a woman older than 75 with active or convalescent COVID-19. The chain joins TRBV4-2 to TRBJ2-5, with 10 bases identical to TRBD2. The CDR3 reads CASSQRAGGYQETQYF. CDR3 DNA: TGTGCCAGCAGCCAACGAGCGGGGGGGTACCAAGAGACCCAGTACTTC.